The present TCR beta chain was sequenced within a study of cytomegalovirus exposure and HLA in healthy donors. The overall study: Of 300 to 500 genotyped donors, roughly 76% grouped in the Caucasian-associated ancestry cluster. Regarding the study as a whole: Listed as cytomegalovirus-associated were 150 or so TCR beta chains. In vitro assays verified that three CMV-associated chains recognized CMV antigens specifically. Association of fewer than 20,000 TCR beta sequences with HLA alleles was found at 0.05 false discovery rate in a later analysis.

The V gene's germline CDR1 is MNHNY and CDR2 SVGAGI (reference sequence). CDR3 size: 14 residues. The V gene end was trimmed by 0 bases and the J gene end by 7 bases; junction bases not matched to a gene: 5. Primers: 60 Vbeta forward and 13 Jbeta reverse. Profiled with immunoSEQ multiplex PCR; TCRdb holds only in-frame clones, not every one. Of about 76,000 clones listed, around two thirds are singletons. This clone showed up just a few times. The antigen is undetermined. This receptor was identified in a man aged 55-75 years in good health and CMV-seropositive. The sample taken for sequencing was PBMCs. The gene calls are TRBV6-6 and TRBJ2-7, with 8 bases matching TRBD2. The CDR3 DNA follows: TGTGCCAGCAGTTACTCAGGTAGCGGGACTGAGCAGTACTTC. Translated: CASSYSGSGTEQYF.